This T cell receptor beta chain is drawn from a study of CD8 T cells in ankylosing spondylitis. V shed 4 bases, J shed 9 bases, and the junction held 7 bases outside the gene matches. The CDR3 contains 14 residues. CDR1 is MRHNA, CDR2 SNTAGT, per germline. The sample holds a few counts of this clonotype. TCRdb passed the 5' RACE reads through MiXCR, listing each CDR3 protein once. Seen here are approximately 110,000 distinct CDR3 sequences, about 24% observed once, and the top ten hold approximately 13%. The sample comprised synovial fluid, either unsorted or a sorted T cell fraction (not recorded which). This sequence originates from a male donor with ankylosing spondylitis. The chain joins TRBV6-4 to TRBJ2-1, with 9 bases lining up with TRBD2. The CDR3 protein is CASSVVAGDVEQFF. In DNA, the CDR3 is TGTGCCAGCAGTGTGGTAGCGGGAGACGTTGAGCAGTTCTTC.